The sequence of this T cell receptor beta chain was determined in a study of neurological immune-mediated disorders (dated by TCRdb to between 2019 and 2020). Describing the broader study: Peripheral blood TCR-beta repertoires from HTLV-I-associated myelopathy (HAM/TSP) patients, multiple sclerosis patients and healthy controls were compared by UMI-based sequencing. The 90 to 110 TCR-beta libraries covered PBMC samples along with longitudinal samples, technical triplicates, and paired sorted CD4+ and CD8+ T-cell subsets. The cohort comprised 68 subjects: about 15 HAM/TSP patients, some 34 multiple sclerosis patients and 20 healthy controls.

The paper's findings and limits, for the study overall: No identical CDR3 amino acid sequences were found to be shared among expanded clones across subjects, suggesting that TCR-beta repertoires were private in all groups. TCR clonal expansion was greatest in HAM/TSP patients and smallest in MS patients, who ranked below even healthy controls.

Blood bank volunteers in Maryland, USA served as the healthy controls. For the sorted-subset TCR libraries, the starting material was around 1 million sorted CD4+ or CD8+ T cells. Peripheral blood was subjected to Ficoll-Hypaque density gradient centrifugation to isolate PBMCs, which were then cryopreserved in liquid nitrogen. The study also sequenced paired sorted CD4+ and CD8+ subsets from healthy controls, HAM/TSP patients and MS patients. cDNA was synthesized by template-switch 5'RACE using a primer carrying a 10-nucleotide random unique molecular identifier by which each TCR transcript was tagged. Every sequencing run yielded over 170 million TCR-beta sequences covering 15-18 subjects. Total RNA was extracted with the RNeasy kit. The KAPA Real-time Library Amplification kit was used to amplify TCR-beta VDJ regions with primers for the TCR constant region and the 5'RACE anchor. A first PCR added sample indexes and Illumina adaptors, and a second PCR then raised library yield. The roughly 650 bp TCR product was size-selected on a 2% E-gel SizeSelection system after Ampure bead purification. Before pooling, library quality was assessed on a Bioanalyzer, concentration was determined with Qubit, and library quantification was performed with the Kapa Library Quantification kit. Paired-end 2 x 150 bp sequencing of the libraries was performed on an Illumina HiSeq 2500. To increase sequence diversity, roughly 25-31% phiX was spiked into each library pool. The study's processing was this. The quality-filtered reads were processed with the UMI-based MiGEC pipeline, whose error correction step removed more than 80% of the raw TCR sequences. VDJ genes were aligned to IMGT germline references, and clonotypes were defined by unique CDR3 amino acid sequence plus V-J genes. VDJtools evaluated clonal expansion, Shannon diversity and CDR3 relatedness (CalcPairwiseDistances, ClusterSamples); CLCbio workbench built phylogenetic trees. Expanded clones were defined as having at least 8 unique UMIs, based on coefficient-of-variation modelling across technical triplicates. The raw public data were reprocessed by TCRdb itself: fastp quality trimming at Q25, MiXCR clonotype calling, in-frame beta chains only. Entries that share a CDR3 protein sequence are merged under the most common genes and DNA. In this record, the V and J calls reflect TCRdb's handling and not the investigators' own analysis. Counted in this sample were 30,000 to 45,000 distinct CDR3 sequences; roughly 4.8% of them appeared once. The ten largest clones add up to approximately 9.1% of the sample.

The CDR3 runs 13 amino acids, cysteine and phenylalanine included. Of all the DNA, just the CDR3 is kept, 39 bases in frame from base 1. The germline V gene (reference sequence) supplies CDR1 MNHEY and CDR2 SMNVEV. At the junction V is shortened by 6 bases and J by 5 bases, with 10 bases in between. This clonotype was seen many times. Its antigen target is currently unknown. No per-base quality is available; no much larger clone lies one base away. The chain uses TRBV27 and TRBJ2-2; the D gene is possibly TRBD1 or TRBD2, with 5 bases matching each. The receptor comes from a man aged 18 to 29 in good health. Sequencing was done on a sample of CD4+ T cells from blood. The CDR3 loop reads CASRRWGTGELFF. The DNA sequence follows: TGTGCCAGCAGACGGTGGGGGACCGGGGAGCTGTTTTTT.